A single TCR beta chain is shown here with its context. These data originate in a study of blood T cell repertoires in COVID-19. The germline CDR1 and CDR2 sequences are KGHSH and LQKENI. The V gene end was trimmed by 6 bases and the J gene end by 0 bases; junction bases not matched to a gene: 10. This CDR3 region has 16 residues. How the authors handled the data: Reference gene primer amplification gave estimated nucleated cell counts. Repertoires were generated with immunoSEQ multiplex PCR, while TCRdb's copy carries only in-frame clones and drops some. That table is the source of V, J and clone size, and D and trimming were worked out from the DNA. This table has some 96,000 clones, more than 75% appearing once.

The receptor was isolated from a human donor in a cohort sampled during active COVID-19. The sample was peripheral blood. The J gene is TRBJ1-2, the V gene TRBV18; 7 bases fit TRBD1. The CDR3 DNA is TGTGCCAGCTCTCCTACACAGGGGAACGCTAACTATGGCTACACCTTC. It translates to CASSPTQGNANYGYTF.